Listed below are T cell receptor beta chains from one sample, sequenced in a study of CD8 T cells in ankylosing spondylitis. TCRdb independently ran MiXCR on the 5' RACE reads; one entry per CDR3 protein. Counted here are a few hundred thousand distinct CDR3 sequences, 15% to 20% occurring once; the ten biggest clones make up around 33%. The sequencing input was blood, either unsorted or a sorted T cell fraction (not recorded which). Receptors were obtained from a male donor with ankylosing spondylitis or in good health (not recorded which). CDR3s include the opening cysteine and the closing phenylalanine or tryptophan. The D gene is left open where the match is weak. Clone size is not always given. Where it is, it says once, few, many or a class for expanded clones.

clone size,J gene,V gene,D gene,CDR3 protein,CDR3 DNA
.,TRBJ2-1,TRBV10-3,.,CAIGVGGSSYNEQFF,TGTGCCATCGGGGTCGGTGGGAGCTCCTACAATGAGCAGTTCTTC
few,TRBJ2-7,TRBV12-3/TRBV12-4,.,CASSLSPEQYF,TGTGCCAGCAGTTTATCCCCCGAGCAGTACTTC
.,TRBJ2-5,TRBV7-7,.,CASSKAPGRETQYF,TGTGCTAGCAGCAAGGCCCCTGGACGGGAGACCCAGTACTTC
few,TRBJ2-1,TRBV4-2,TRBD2,CASSQGLAATYNEQFF,TGTGCCAGCAGCCAAGGACTAGCGGCCACATACAATGAGCAGTTCTTC
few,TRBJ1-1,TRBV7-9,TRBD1,CASSSGTGGWPNTEAFF,TGTGCCAGCAGCTCGGGTACAGGGGGGTGGCCGAACACTGAAGCTTTCTTT
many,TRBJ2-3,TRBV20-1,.,CSARGIAESADTQYF,TGCAGTGCTAGAGGGATAGCGGAGAGCGCAGATACGCAGTATTTT
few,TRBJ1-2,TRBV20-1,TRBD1,CSASGPLDRGDYGYTF,TGCAGTGCTAGTGGGCCCCTTGACAGGGGGGACTATGGCTACACCTTC
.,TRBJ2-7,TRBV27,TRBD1,CASRLGQGAYEQYF,TGTGCCAGCAGGCTGGGACAGGGGGCATACGAGCAGTACTTC
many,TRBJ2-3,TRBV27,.,CASSLLGGTDTQYF,TGTGCCAGCAGTTTACTGGGTGGCACAGATACGCAGTATTTT
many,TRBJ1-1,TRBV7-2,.,CASSPQPLGTEAFF,TGTGCCAGCAGCCCTCAGCCCCTCGGCACTGAAGCTTTCTTT
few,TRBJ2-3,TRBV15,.,CATSSRDPSTDTQYF,TGTGCCACCAGCAGTCGTGACCCTAGCACAGATACGCAGTATTTT
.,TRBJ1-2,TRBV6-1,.,CASRAGLNYGYTF,TGTGCCAGCAGAGCCGGACTGAACTATGGCTACACCTTC
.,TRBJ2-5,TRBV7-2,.,CASSSVGGETQYF,TGTGCCAGCAGCTCCGTGGGGGGAGAGACCCAGTACTTC
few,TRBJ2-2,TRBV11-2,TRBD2,CASSHPLLAGGTGELFF,TGTGCCAGCAGCCACCCCCTACTAGCGGGAGGTACCGGGGAGCTGTTTTTT
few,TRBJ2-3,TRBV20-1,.,CSARAWNVGDADTQYF,TGCAGTGCTAGAGCTTGGAACGTAGGGGACGCAGATACGCAGTATTTT
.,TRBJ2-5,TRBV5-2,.,CASCLPQGDNQETQYF,TGTGCCAGCTGCCTCCCCCAGGGGGACAATCAAGAGACCCAGTACTTC
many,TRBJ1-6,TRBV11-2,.,CASSLDRQAPLSNNSPLHF,TGTGCCAGCAGCTTAGACCGGCAGGCTCCCCTATCGAATAATTCACCCCTCCACTTT
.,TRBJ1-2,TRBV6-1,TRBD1,CASSPYRGSGYTF,TGTGCCAGCAGTCCCTACAGGGGTAGTGGCTACACCTTC
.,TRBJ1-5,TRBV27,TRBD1,CASSPGGFANQPQHF,TGTGCCAGCAGTCCAGGGGGGTTCGCCAATCAGCCCCAGCATTTT
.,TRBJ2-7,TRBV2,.,CASSEEDYYEQYF,TGTGCCAGCAGTGAAGAGGATTACTACGAGCAGTACTTC
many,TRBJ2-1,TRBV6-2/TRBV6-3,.,CASSSPQTLDNEQFF,TGTGCCAGCAGTTCCCCACAGACTTTGGACAATGAGCAGTTCTTC
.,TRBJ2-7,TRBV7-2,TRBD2,CASSWTSSGEQYF,TGTGCCAGCAGCTGGACTAGTTCGGGGGAGCAGTACTTC
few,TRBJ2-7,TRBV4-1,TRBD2,CASSQVTSGTYEQYF,TGCGCCAGCAGCCAAGTCACTAGCGGAACCTACGAGCAGTACTTC